Below, one T cell receptor (beta chain) is given with its context. The specificity of this receptor is unknown. No clone much larger than this one lies a single base away; base qualities are absent. The time point label for this specimen denotes: baseline pretreatment blood. The sample's treatment or condition label, decoded: 15 Gy SBRT to primary tumor, nephrectomy 4 weeks later. Serial peripheral blood from radiation-treated patients was sampled at baseline, 2 weeks and 4 weeks after SBRT to track tumor-enriched clonotypes. All patients had renal cell carcinoma with clear cell pathology. Genomic DNA for TCR sequencing was prepared using the QIAamp DNA Blood Mini Kit (Qiagen). The analyses included just those samples that passed every quality control check. This sample is drawn from a study of radiation and T cells in renal cell carcinoma (dated by TCRdb to 2020 to 2022). In the study overall: The samples were obtained from a clinical trial, where primary renal cell carcinomas were treated with 15 Gy stereotactic body radiation therapy and then removed by nephrectomy 4 weeks afterward. In total, more than 50 samples underwent TCR beta sequencing: roughly 26 tumors plus 27 peripheral blood samples. In the 40 to 55 samples combined, 4 million to 5 million unique CDR3 nucleotide sequences were found, encoding roughly 2,500,000 unique CDR3 amino acid sequences. Study-wide conclusions, independent of this receptor: Changes in the blood repertoire were not tracked past 4 weeks after treatment. Because pretreatment tumor biopsies were not available, the study could not determine whether clonotypes were already present within the tumor at baseline. In blood, the top tumor clonotypes increased from baseline to 2 weeks after radiation and then shrank by 4 weeks, which suggests a temporary expansion of tumor-resident clones. Because the trial had a single-armed design, the trial could not examine how radiation dose or scheduling affected the TCR repertoire.

The immunoSEQ kit was used, according to the manufacturer's recommendations, to generate TCR beta libraries from genomic DNA. To prepare the libraries, a first multiplex PCR with proprietary primers was run, followed by a second PCR that added unique barcodes, and a bead cleanup was done after each round. A positive control reaction and a negative control reaction, both provided in the kit, were run with every batch of samples. The final libraries were assessed on an Agilent 4200 TapeStation D1000 ScreenTape, pooled by volume, and quantified by qPCR. Sequencing ran on an Illumina NextSeq500 with a MidOutput 150-cycle cartridge, using 156 Read1 and 15 Index1 cycles with kit custom primers. The pooled library was loaded at approximately 0.99 pM, and roughly 18% PhiX control was spiked in. Per the source publication's procedure: Vendor-processed data were analyzed in R, and a clonotype was defined as all T cells sharing the same CDR3 nucleotide sequence. For clone abundance analyses, frequencies were normalized to the 10,000 most abundant clones per sample. Public T cell clones, averaging fewer than five per sample, were removed before analysis. An abundance difference of at least 32-fold between compartments was the criterion for calling clonotypes tumor-enriched or baseline blood-enriched. A beta-binomial differential abundance model was used to identify clonotypes that expanded or contracted between blood time points. Tumor-blood repertoire similarity was measured with the Baroni-Urbani and Buser coefficient, and group comparisons used two-tailed Wilcoxon tests in R. TCRdb limited this immuneACCESS table to in-frame rearrangements with V and J called. A share of clones is missing; checked studies link under half to unresolved V genes, and the rest is unexplained. The V and J calls and clone size come from that table; D and trimming were worked out from the DNA. The sample table shows 110,000 to 150,000 clones, and around nine tenths are seen once. The ten largest make up more than 10% of the sample.

Here the sequenced sample was blood, taken from a patient whose treatment included radiotherapy and nephrectomy. The receptor's source is a woman between 45 and 60 years old with renal cell carcinoma.

The CDR3 sequence is CASSPRGDPRADEQFF. The DNA sequence reads TGTGCCAGTAGTCCCCGGGGGGACCCCCGAGCCGATGAGCAGTTCTTC. The sequence links TRBV19 to TRBJ2-1; the central 7 bases match TRBD2. CDR1 is given as LNHDA and CDR2 as SQIVND, both from the germline V gene (reference sequence). V loses 5 bases at its end and J loses 8 bases; junction bases beyond the gene matches: 15. The CDR3, cysteine through phenylalanine, is 16 amino acids long. The DNA shown is the 48-base CDR3, in frame from base 1. The reference TRBV19 and TRBJ2-1 proteins fill in what lies around the CDR3, so the full variable domain reads DGGITQSPKYLFRKEGQNVTLSCEQNLNHDAMYWYRQDPGQGLRLIYYSQIVNDFQKGDIAEGYSVSREKKESFPLTVTSAQKNPTAFYLCASSPRGDPRADEQFFGPGTRLTVL.